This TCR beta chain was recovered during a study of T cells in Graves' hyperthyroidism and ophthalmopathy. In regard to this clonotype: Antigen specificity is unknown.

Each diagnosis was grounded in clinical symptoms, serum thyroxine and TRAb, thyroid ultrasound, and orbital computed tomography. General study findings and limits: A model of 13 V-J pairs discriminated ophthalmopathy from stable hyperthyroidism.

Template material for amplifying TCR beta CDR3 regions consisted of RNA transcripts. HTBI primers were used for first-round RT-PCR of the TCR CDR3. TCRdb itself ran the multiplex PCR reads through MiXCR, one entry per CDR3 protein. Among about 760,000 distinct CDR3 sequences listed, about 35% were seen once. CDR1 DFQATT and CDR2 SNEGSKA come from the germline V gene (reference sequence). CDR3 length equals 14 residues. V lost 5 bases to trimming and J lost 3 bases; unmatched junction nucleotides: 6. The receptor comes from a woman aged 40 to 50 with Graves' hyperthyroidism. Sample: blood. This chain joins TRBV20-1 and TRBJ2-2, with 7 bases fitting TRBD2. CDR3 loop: CSAPHGGDTGELFF. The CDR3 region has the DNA TGCAGTGCTCCCCATGGGGGGGACACCGGGGAGCTGTTTTTT.